Presented here are 20 T cell receptor beta chains from one specimen sequenced in a study of blood T cell repertoires in COVID-19. Profiling relied on immunoSEQ multiplex PCR, and the TCRdb table lists in-frame clones only, not all of them. The table has about 110,000 clones, under 85% seen once. The material sequenced was peripheral blood. The receptors shown here come from a woman aged 70-85 years with acute or convalescent COVID-19.

This rearrangement joins TRBV5-5 to TRBJ2-3; a possible D gene is TRBD2 (7 bases). The germline V and J ends were trimmed by 4 bases and 5 bases, with 11 bases remaining between them. Per the germline V gene, CDR1 is SGHKS and CDR2 is YYEKEE (reference sequence). The CDR3 has 13 amino acids. CDR3 loop: CASSGGARDTQYF. The CDR3 region has the DNA TGTGCCAGCAGCGGGGGGGCGAGAGATACGCAGTATTTT.

This rearrangement joins TRBV29-1 to TRBJ2-1; a possible D gene is TRBD2 (6 bases). Germline CDR1 SQVTM, CDR2 ANQGSEA. Between the trimmed V and J ends, which lost 7 bases and 3 bases, there was a span of 16 bases. This CDR3 is 14 amino acids long. The CDR3 DNA reads TGCAGCGCTCCCGTAGCGGAGATCTACAATGAGCAGTTCTTC. Translated, it gives CSAPVAEIYNEQFF.

The chain joins TRBV10-2 to TRBJ2-7, with TRBD1 as a possible D gene (7 bases). Germline CDR1 is WSHSY and CDR2 is SAAADI. Trimming took off 3 bases at V and 3 bases at J, with 21 bases between the two ends. The CDR3 loop spans 17 amino acids. CDR3 in amino acids: CASSEGSEGASIYEQYV. CDR3 in DNA: TGCGCCAGCAGTGAAGGATCGGAGGGGGCGTCGATCTACGAGCAGTACGTC.

The chain couples TRBV28 to TRBJ1-1, with 7 bases identical to TRBD1. The V segment lost 2 bases and the J segment 3 bases; nucleotides outside the gene matches: 9. Germline V gene data show CDR1 as MDHEN and CDR2 as SYDVKM. The CDR3 extends over 16 amino acids. The CDR3 spells CASSLVDRVRDTEAFF. CDR3 coding DNA: TGTGCCAGCAGTTTAGTAGACAGGGTTCGGGACACTGAAGCTTTCTTT.

The genes are TRBV28 and TRBJ1-2, with D possibly being TRBD1 (6 bases). Per the germline V gene, CDR1 is MDHEN and CDR2 is SYDVKM. Trimming pared 4 bases from V and 5 bases from J, leaving 20 bases between. The CDR3 length is 16 residues. CDR3 sequence: CASSSTGGEGTYGYTF. As DNA, the CDR3 is TGTGCCAGCAGTTCGACAGGTGGTGAGGGAACTTATGGCTACACCTTC.

This sequence joins TRBV11-2 and TRBJ1-4; D is undetermined. Trimming pared 5 bases from V and 2 bases from J, leaving 9 bases between. CDR1 and CDR2 (germline): SGHAT, FQNNGV. This CDR3 contains 14 residues. CDR3 DNA: TGTGCCAGCAGCCCAACGGTGACTAATGAAAAACTGTTTTTT. This gives the protein CASSPTVTNEKLFF.

The chain employs TRBV7-9 and TRBJ2-5; D uncertain. V lost 0 bases to trimming and J lost 1 base, with 9 bases between them. The CDR3 has 15 amino acids. CDR1 SEHNR and CDR2 FQNEAQ come from the germline V gene (reference sequence). CDR3 region: CASSLARPPQETQYF. As DNA, the CDR3 is TGTGCCAGCAGCTTAGCCAGGCCCCCCCAAGAGACCCAGTACTTC.

The chain uses TRBV2 and TRBJ2-5; D possibly corresponds to TRBD2 (6 bases). Trimming cost V 4 bases and J 3 bases, with 12 bases left between them. The germline V gene has CDR1 SNHLY and CDR2 FYNNEI. The CDR3 consists of 14 residues. CDR3 coding DNA: TGTGCCAGCAGTGGGGGCCGACTAGAAGAGACCCAGTACTTC. This codes for CASSGGRLEETQYF. Combining the CDR3 with reference TRBV2 and TRBJ2-5 gives the whole variable domain EPEVTQTPSHQVTQMGQEVILRCVPISNHLYFYWYRQILGQKVEFLVSFYNNEISEKSEIFDDQFSVERPDGSNFTLKIRSTKLEDSAMYFCASSGGRLEETQYFGPGTRLLVL.

This chain connects TRBV11-1 to TRBJ1-1, with D unresolved. Germline CDR1 is SGHAT and CDR2 is FQDESV (reference sequence). V lost 5 bases, J lost 3 bases, and 10 bases lay in between. This CDR3 region has 13 residues. CDR3 in amino acids: CASSSYRDTEAFF. In DNA form, the CDR3 reads TGTGCCAGCAGCAGTTATCGGGACACTGAAGCTTTCTTT.

The V and J genes are TRBV15 and TRBJ1-6; no firm D call. This CDR3 has 15 amino acids. Germline V gene data show CDR1 as LNHNV and CDR2 as YYDKDF (reference sequence). The V and J ends lost 1 base and 7 bases respectively, with 11 bases between them. CDR3 sequence (DNA): TGTGCCACCAGCAGAGGAGCCGCGGGGAATTCACCCCTCCACTTT. Amino acid sequence: CATSRGAAGNSPLHF.

V gene TRBV12-3 or TRBV12-4 combines with J gene TRBJ1-3, with 10 bases aligning to TRBD1. V shed 8 bases and J 2 bases; nucleotides not matched to a gene: 0. CDR3 length: 13 amino acids. Here the CDR3 reads CASGTGAGNTIYF. CDR3 in DNA: TGTGCCAGCGGGACAGGGGCTGGAAACACCATATATTTT.

This chain links TRBV7-7 with TRBJ2-1, with unresolved D. Trimming pared 2 bases from V and 7 bases from J, leaving 9 bases between. The CDR3 totals 13 residues. Germline assignment: CDR1 SSHAT and CDR2 FNYEAQ (reference sequence). CDR3 amino acids: CASSLIELNEQFF. The CDR3, as DNA: TGTGCCAGCAGCTTAATTGAGTTGAATGAGCAGTTCTTC.

The V and J genes are TRBV9 and TRBJ2-2, with TRBD1 matching over 9 bases. Per germline, CDR1 SGDLS and CDR2 YYNGEE. The CDR3 is made up of 16 amino acids. Losses at the gene ends were 3 bases for V and 4 bases for J; bases not matched to a gene: 7. The CDR3 reads CASSEVRDRATGELFF. In DNA form, the CDR3 reads TGTGCCAGCAGCGAGGTCCGGGACAGGGCCACCGGGGAGCTGTTTTTT.

J is TRBJ1-3 and V is TRBV5-1, with a tentative D call TRBD1 (5 bases). V shed 3 bases and J shed 4 bases, with 17 bases lying between them. The germline V gene has CDR1 SGHRS and CDR2 YFSETQ. The CDR3 consists of 16 residues. As DNA, the CDR3 is TGCGCCAGCAGCTCCGGGACTCCTTCAACCGGAAACACCATATATTTT. Its protein is CASSSGTPSTGNTIYF. Combining the CDR3 with reference TRBV5-1 and TRBJ1-3 gives the whole variable domain KAGVTQTPRYLIKTRGQQVTLSCSPISGHRSVSWYQQTPGQGLQFLFEYFSETQRNKGNFPGRFSGRQFSNSRSEMNVSTLELGDSALYLCASSSGTPSTGNTIYFGEGSWLTVV.

The V and J genes are TRBV7-3 and TRBJ2-1, with 9 bases aligning to TRBD2. Germline V lookup: CDR1 SGHTA, CDR2 FQGTGA. The CDR3 totals 16 residues. J lost 10 bases, V lost 5 bases, and 15 bases had no gene match. The CDR3 sequence: CASSLGAAGGMEEQFF. The CDR3 region has the DNA TGTGCCAGCAGCCTCGGTGCGGCGGGAGGGATGGAGGAGCAGTTCTTC.

The V call is TRBV6-6, the J call TRBJ1-1, with 8 bases that match TRBD1. The CDR3 is 14 amino acids. Germline lookup yields CDR1 MNHNY and CDR2 SVGAGI (reference sequence). After removal of 6 bases from V and 3 bases from J, the junction contained 6 bases not matched to a gene. The CDR3 reads CASSLGQGYTEAFF. The CDR3 DNA is TGTGCCAGCAGCCTCGGACAGGGTTACACTGAAGCTTTCTTT.

The chain combines TRBV5-1 with TRBJ1-2, with 7 bases that match TRBD1. CDR1 SGHRS and CDR2 YFSETQ come from the germline V gene. The CDR3 sequence is 15 residues long. Losses at the gene ends were 3 bases for V and 8 bases for J; bases not matched to a gene: 13. The CDR3 bases are TGCGCCAGCAGCTCCACACCACAGGGGATGGGAGGCTACACCTTC. Residues: CASSSTPQGMGGYTF.

This clone was seen a handful of times. This chain uses TRBV7-9 with TRBJ1-5; D call uncertain. Trimming took 1 base from V and 7 from J, leaving 8 bases between them. Germline CDR1 SEHNR, CDR2 FQNEAQ (reference sequence). The CDR3 extends over 13 amino acids. CDR3 in DNA: TGTGCCAGCAGCTTAGGGGAGGGCCAGCCCCAGCATTTT. Translated: CASSLGEGQPQHF.

This clone was counted only a few times. The genes are TRBV19 and TRBJ1-6, with D maybe TRBD1 (5 bases). This CDR3 has 15 amino acids. The germline V gene encodes CDR1 LNHDA and CDR2 SQIVND (reference sequence). V lost 1 base to trimming and J lost 9 bases, with 13 bases between them. The CDR3 protein is CASSIVRGTGSPLHF. In DNA form, the CDR3 reads TGTGCCAGTAGTATAGTTCGGGGGACCGGTTCACCCCTCCACTTT.

The gene calls are TRBV9 and TRBJ1-2; 7 positions match TRBD1. In germline, CDR1 is SGDLS, CDR2 YYNGEE. Germline trimming cut 0 bases from V and 8 bases from J; bases unmatched to any gene: 10. CDR3 size: 15 residues. The DNA of the CDR3 is TGTGCCAGCAGCGTAGTGGTTGAGGGGGCGGGAGGCTACACCTTC. This codes for CASSVVVEGAGGYTF.